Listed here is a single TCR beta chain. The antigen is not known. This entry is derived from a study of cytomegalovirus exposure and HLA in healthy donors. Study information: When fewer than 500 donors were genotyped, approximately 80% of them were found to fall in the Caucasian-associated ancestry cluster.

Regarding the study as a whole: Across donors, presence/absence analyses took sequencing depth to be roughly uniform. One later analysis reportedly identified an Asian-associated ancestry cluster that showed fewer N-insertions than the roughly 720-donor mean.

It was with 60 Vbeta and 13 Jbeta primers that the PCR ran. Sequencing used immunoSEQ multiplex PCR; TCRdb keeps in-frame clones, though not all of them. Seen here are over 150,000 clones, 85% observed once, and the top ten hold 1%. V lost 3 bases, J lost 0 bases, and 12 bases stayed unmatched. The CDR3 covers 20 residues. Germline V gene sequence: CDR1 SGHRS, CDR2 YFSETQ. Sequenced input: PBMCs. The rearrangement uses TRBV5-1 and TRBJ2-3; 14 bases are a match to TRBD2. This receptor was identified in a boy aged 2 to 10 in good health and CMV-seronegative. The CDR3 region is CASSSFRLAGGETSTDTQYF. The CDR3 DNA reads TGCGCCAGCAGCTCCTTCAGACTAGCGGGGGGGGAGACTAGCACAGATACGCAGTATTTT. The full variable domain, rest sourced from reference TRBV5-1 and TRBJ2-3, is KAGVTQTPRYLIKTRGQQVTLSCSPISGHRSVSWYQQTPGQGLQFLFEYFSETQRNKGNFPGRFSGRQFSNSRSEMNVSTLELGDSALYLCASSSFRLAGGETSTDTQYFGPGTRLTVL.